This T cell receptor beta chain was captured by sequencing in a study of post-analysis software for immune sequencing data. Unique molecular identifiers were built into the TCR beta cDNA libraries. The T cell input of about 0.9 to 11 million gave about half a million cDNA molecules. TCRdb re-derived calls from the PCR reads in MiXCR, one entry per CDR3 protein. The sample includes 650,000 to 850,000 distinct CDR3 sequences, roughly 50% of them seen just once. Findings and caveats of the study: For normalized Chao1 diversity, multiple sclerosis patients scored significantly lower than controls did. Samples prepared in the same batch strongly co-clustered by F measure. Controls had lower frequencies than patients of about 5 TRBV segments, which included TRBV5-6, TRBV5-1 and TRBV20-1.

Germline assignment: CDR1 SGHRS and CDR2 YFSETQ. Trimming left V 0 bases short and J 10 bases short, with 11 bases between. This CDR3 has 13 amino acids. Note on this clonotype: Its target is not known.

The sequence derives from a girl aged 5 to 17 with multiple sclerosis. The chain recombines TRBV5-1 with TRBJ2-1; tentative D call: TRBD1 (5 bases). Sequencing was done on a sample of blood. The DNA of the CDR3 is TGCGCCAGCAGCTTGGTGGGGCTGGGCGAGCAGTTCTTC. Translation gives CASSLVGLGEQFF.